The 14 T cell receptor beta chains below all came from one sample that was sequenced in a study of T cells in Graves' hyperthyroidism and ophthalmopathy. From RNA transcripts, TCR beta CDR3 regions were amplified. First-round RT-PCR with HTBI primers amplified the TCR CDR3 region. MiXCR was run by TCRdb on the multiplex PCR reads, yielding one entry per CDR3 protein. The table records 600,000 to 700,000 distinct CDR3 sequences, nearly 45% of them present only once. The sequencing input was peripheral blood or thyroid tissue (not recorded which). These receptors all stem from an adult man with Graves' disease, either hyperthyroidism or ophthalmopathy (not recorded which).

The chain joins TRBV6-5 to TRBJ2-5; 10 bases are shared with TRBD1. This CDR3 is 16 amino acids long. V was pared by 2 bases and J by 4 bases, with 7 bases of the junction left unmatched. CDR1 and CDR2 (germline): MNHEY, SVGAGI. In DNA, the CDR3 is TGTGCCAGCAGTTACCCCAGGACAGGGGGGCCAGAGACCCAGTACTTC. Amino acids: CASSYPRTGGPETQYF.

To note about this clonotype: An end of the junction differs from the germline gene, which may be a read error. The chain recombines TRBV15 with TRBJ1-1, with D possibly being TRBD1 (6 bases). Germline V gives CDR1 LNHNV, CDR2 YYDKDF (reference sequence). The CDR3 has 14 residues. The chain's CDR3 is CASSRETRGTEAFF. As DNA, the CDR3 is TGTGCCAGCAGCCGAGAAACCAGGGGTACTGAAGCTTTCTTT. Complete variable domain (other parts from reference TRBV15 and TRBJ1-1): DAMVIQNPRYQVTQFGKPVTLSCSQTLNHNVMYWYQQKSSQAPKLLFHYYDKDFNNEADTPDNFQSRRPNTSFCFLDIRSPGLGDTAMYLCASSRETRGTEAFFGQGTRLTVV.

This clonotype was seen a few times. V usage is TRBV10-1 and J usage is TRBJ2-2, with a possible D match to TRBD2 (6 bases). CDR3 size: 14 residues. From germline, CDR1 is WNHNN and CDR2 SYGVQD (reference sequence). The germline V and J ends were trimmed by 6 bases and 4 bases, with 12 bases remaining between them. The CDR3 loop is CASSLDGSTGELFF. In DNA form, the CDR3 reads TGCGCCAGCAGCTTGGACGGGAGCACCGGGGAGCTGTTTTTT.

This clonotype has more than one count but fewer than ten. The CDR3 spells CASSEHRQETQYF. CDR3 sequence (DNA): TGTGCCAGCAGTGAACACCGACAAGAGACCCAGTACTTC. V usage is TRBV2 and J usage is TRBJ2-5; no clear D. The V end was cut by 2 bases, the J end by 2 bases, with 6 bases between. CDR3 length: 13 residues. The V gene's germline CDR1 is SNHLY and CDR2 FYNNEI.

This chain joins TRBV25-1 and TRBJ2-3; weak D call: TRBD1 (6 bases). V was shortened by 4 bases and J by 2 bases, with 16 bases between the two germline ends. The CDR3 runs 16 residues. Germline values: CDR1 MGHDK, CDR2 SYGVNS. CDR3 loop: CASSVRQGHITDTQYF. The CDR3 coding sequence is TGTGCCAGCAGTGTTCGCCAGGGACACATCACAGATACGCAGTATTTT.

About this clonotype: A much larger clone lies one base from this, so it may be a read error. Here the CDR3 reads CASSLTLGDEQYF. The CDR3 nucleotides read TGTGCCAGCAGCCTGACCTTGGGGGACGAGCAGTACTTC. The chain links TRBV14 to TRBJ2-7, with D possibly called TRBD1 or TRBD2 (5 bases each). CDR3 size: 13 residues. Trimming took 4 bases from V and 5 from J, leaving 12 bases between them. Per the germline V gene, CDR1 is SGHDN and CDR2 is FVKESK.

This clonotype has only a few counts. The chain links TRBV12-3 or TRBV12-4 to TRBJ1-5; 7 nucleotides line up with TRBD1. With V trimmed by 7 bases and J by 5 bases, 5 bases remained unmatched. The CDR3 totals 13 residues. CDR3 sequence reads: CASTLTGDQPQHF. DNA for the CDR3: TGTGCCAGCACACTCACAGGGGATCAGCCCCAGCATTTT.

The V gene is TRBV20-1, the J gene TRBJ1-1, with a weak D call TRBD1 (5 bases). V shed 2 bases and J shed 0 bases, with 13 bases lying between them. The CDR3 is made up of 15 amino acids. The germline CDR1 and CDR2 sequences are DFQATT and SNEGSKA (reference sequence). The CDR3 reads CSARSRDSMNTEAFF. Here the CDR3 DNA reads TGCAGTGCTAGATCCCGAGACAGTATGAACACTGAAGCTTTCTTT.

The rearrangement joins TRBV6-1 to TRBJ1-2; weak D call: TRBD1 (5 bases). The CDR3 loop spans 14 amino acids. Germline CDR1 MNHNS, CDR2 SASEGT. V was pared by 5 bases and J by 4 bases, with 14 bases between. In DNA, the CDR3 is TGTGCCAGCAGTCCCAGTTGGGGGACCTATGGCTACACCTTC. Its translation is CASSPSWGTYGYTF.

Ten or more counts support this clonotype. The V and J genes are TRBV29-1 and TRBJ1-1, with TRBD1 matching over 7 bases. The CDR3 is 14 residues long. Germline CDR1 and CDR2: SQVTM and ANQGSEA. Unmatched junction bases numbered 5, after V lost 3 bases and J lost 1 base. This CDR3 is CSVDPGGANTEAFF. CDR3 nucleotide sequence: TGCAGCGTTGATCCAGGGGGAGCGAACACTGAAGCTTTCTTT. The full variable domain, with the rest looked up from reference TRBV29-1 and TRBJ1-1, is SAVISQKPSRDICQRGTSLTIQCQVDSQVTMMFWYRQQPGQSLTLIATANQGSEATYESGFVIDKFPISRPNLTFSTLTVSNMSPEDSSIYLCSVDPGGANTEAFFGQGTRLTVV.

The chain links TRBV13 to TRBJ1-2; a possible D gene is TRBD1 (5 bases). V was cut by 5 bases and J by 4 bases, with 17 bases left in between. CDR3 length: 15 amino acids. CDR1 PRHDT and CDR2 FYEKMQ come from the germline V gene (reference sequence). The CDR3 spells CASSPATDKVYGYTF. The CDR3 nucleotides are TGTGCCAGCAGCCCAGCGACAGATAAGGTCTATGGCTACACCTTC.

This clonotype occurred a few times. The V gene is TRBV9, the J gene TRBJ1-6; tentative D call: TRBD1 (5 bases). The CDR3 sequence is 14 residues long. CDR1 and CDR2 from the germline V gene are SGDLS and YYNGEE. Trimming took 4 bases from V and 7 from J, leaving 12 bases between them. CDR3 in amino acids: CASSQEGQNSPLHF. The CDR3, as DNA: TGTGCCAGCAGCCAAGAGGGGCAGAATTCACCCCTCCACTTT.

The V gene is TRBV7-9, the J gene TRBJ2-2, with unresolved D. The CDR3 consists of 13 residues. The V and J ends lost 8 bases and 0 bases respectively, with 7 bases between them. Germline values: CDR1 SEHNR, CDR2 FQNEAQ (reference sequence). DNA for the CDR3: TGTGCCAGCGAGCCGCCGAACACCGGGGAGCTGTTTTTT. It yields the protein CASEPPNTGELFF.

The rearrangement uses TRBV10-3 and TRBJ1-6, with D unresolved. Per the germline V gene, CDR1 is ENHRY and CDR2 is SYGVKD. This CDR3 comprises 15 residues. The ends were cut back, 10 bases at V and 5 bases at J, with 18 bases in the middle. The CDR3 here is CATRRAAADNSPLHF. The CDR3 nucleotides read TGTGCCACCAGACGAGCGGCCGCAGATAATTCACCCCTCCACTTT.